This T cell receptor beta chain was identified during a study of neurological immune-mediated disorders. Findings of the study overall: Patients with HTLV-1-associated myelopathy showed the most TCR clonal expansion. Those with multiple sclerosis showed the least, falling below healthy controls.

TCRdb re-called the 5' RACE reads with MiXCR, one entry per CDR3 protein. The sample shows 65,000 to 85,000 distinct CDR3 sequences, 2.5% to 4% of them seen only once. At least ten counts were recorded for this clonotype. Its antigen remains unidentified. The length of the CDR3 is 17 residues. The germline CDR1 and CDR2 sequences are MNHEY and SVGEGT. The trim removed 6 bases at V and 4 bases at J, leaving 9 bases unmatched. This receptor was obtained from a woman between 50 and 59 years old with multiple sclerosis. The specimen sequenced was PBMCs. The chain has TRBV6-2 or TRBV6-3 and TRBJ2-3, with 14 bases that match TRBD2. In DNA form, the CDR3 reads TGTGCCAGCAGCTCCGGACTAGCGGGGGGTGGAGCAGATACGCAGTATTTT. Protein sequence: CASSSGLAGGGADTQYF.